This entry lists 28 T cell receptor beta chains sequenced from one sample in a study of PD-1 blockade in classical Hodgkin lymphoma. Only in-frame clones appear in the TCRdb table, and some are missing; sequencing was by immunoSEQ multiplex PCR. This table has about 97,000 clones, approximately 80% appearing once. No patient escaped relapse after autologous stem cell transplantation, and brentuximab vedotin exposure varied. The source was peripheral blood mononuclear cells (PBMCs), collected at baseline. These receptors all come from a human donor with classical Hodgkin lymphoma.

The V call is TRBV9, the J call TRBJ1-1; D uncertain. Trimming removed 3 bases at V and 5 bases at J, with 11 bases between. Germline CDR1 and CDR2: SGDLS and YYNGEE. CDR3 length: 13 amino acids. DNA for the CDR3: TGTGCCAGCAGCGCCGCCCATGCGACTGAAGCTTTCTTT. Translation: CASSAAHATEAFF.

The rearrangement links TRBV4-2 to TRBJ1-4; D is uncertain. The germline V and J ends were trimmed by 5 bases and 2 bases, with 12 bases remaining between them. The CDR3 runs to 15 residues. CDR1 and CDR2 from the germline V gene are LGHNA and YNFKEQ. CDR3 sequence (DNA): TGTGCCAGCAGCGAAAGCGTCAGCACTAATGAAAAACTGTTTTTT. Its translation is CASSESVSTNEKLFF.

The rearrangement uses TRBV9 and TRBJ2-3; 7 positions match TRBD2. The CDR3 is made up of 15 amino acids. CDR1 and CDR2 from the germline V gene are SGDLS and YYNGEE. V shed 2 bases and J 0 bases; nucleotides not matched to a gene: 3. In DNA, the CDR3 is TGTGCCAGCAGCGTCCTAGCGGCTAGCACAGATACGCAGTATTTT. Protein sequence: CASSVLAASTDTQYF.

The rearrangement uses TRBV7-2 and TRBJ2-1; 9 bases are a match to TRBD2. The CDR3 totals 15 residues. V dropped 4 bases and J dropped 4; count of bases not matched to a gene: 5. From germline, CDR1 is SGHTA and CDR2 FQGNSA. The chain's CDR3 is CASSYGLATYNEQFF. The CDR3 DNA sequence: TGTGCCAGCAGCTACGGACTAGCGACTTACAATGAGCAGTTCTTC.

The chain recombines TRBV6-5 with TRBJ1-5, with no clear D. The CDR3 loop spans 14 amino acids. V lost 6 bases and J 5 bases, leaving 14 bases between the germline ends. The V gene's germline CDR1 is MNHEY and CDR2 SVGAGI. DNA of the CDR3: TGTGCCAGCAGCCCTGACATGGTTGATCAGCCCCAGCATTTT. Amino acids: CASSPDMVDQPQHF.

This clone was observed a few times. V and J are TRBV6-1 and TRBJ1-3; D is perhaps TRBD1 (5 bases). In germline, CDR1 is MNHNS, CDR2 SASEGT. This CDR3 contains 15 residues. Trimming removed 5 bases at V and 0 bases at J, with 11 bases between. Here the CDR3 DNA reads TGTGCCAGCAGTCTCGGACATTTCTCTGGAAACACCATATATTTT. Translation: CASSLGHFSGNTIYF.

V gene TRBV29-1 combines with J gene TRBJ1-1, with 7 bases fitting TRBD1. V trimming: 2 bases; J trimming: 3 bases; junction bases outside the gene matches: 9. Germline V gives CDR1 SQVTM, CDR2 ANQGSEA. The CDR3 is 15 residues long. CDR3 residues: CSVESLEGADTEAFF. The CDR3 DNA reads TGCAGCGTTGAATCCCTAGAGGGGGCGGACACTGAAGCTTTCTTT.

V gene TRBV27 combines with J gene TRBJ1-1, with unresolved D. V was trimmed by 8 bases and J by 7 bases, leaving 17 bases between them. Germline lookup yields CDR1 MNHEY and CDR2 SMNVEV (reference sequence). The CDR3 has 13 amino acids. CDR3 loop: CASRISQVGEAFF. CDR3 in DNA: TGTGCCAGCCGAATTTCGCAGGTGGGTGAAGCTTTCTTT.

The J gene is TRBJ2-7, the V gene TRBV28; possible D gene TRBD2, 6 bases. Deletions cut 6 bases from V and 1 base from J, with 13 bases between. Germline CDR1 MDHEN, CDR2 SYDVKM. This CDR3 region has 14 residues. The CDR3 reads CASSIGRGSYEQYF. The CDR3 nucleotides read TGTGCCAGCAGCATCGGGCGGGGTTCCTACGAGCAGTACTTC.

The gene calls are TRBV19 and TRBJ1-5; TRBD1 aligns across 11 bases. The J segment lost 2 bases and the V segment lost 6 bases, leaving 18 bases of the junction unmatched. This CDR3 region has 20 residues. The germline V gene encodes CDR1 LNHDA and CDR2 SQIVND (reference sequence). The CDR3: CASSPRFGTGGSSGNQPQHF. The DNA for the CDR3 is TGTGCCAGTAGCCCGCGTTTCGGGACAGGGGGAAGTTCTGGCAATCAGCCCCAGCATTTT.

The V call is TRBV13, the J call TRBJ2-1; 7 nucleotides agree with TRBD1. CDR1 and CDR2 (germline): PRHDT, FYEKMQ (reference sequence). Trimming at V came to 5 bases and at J to 4 bases, leaving 8 bases not matched to a gene. The CDR3 runs to 15 residues. The CDR3 is CASSQRQGNYNEQFF. The CDR3 DNA is TGTGCCAGCAGCCAGCGACAGGGTAATTACAATGAGCAGTTCTTC.

This clone appeared once. This chain uses TRBV19 with TRBJ2-1, with 8 bases lining up with TRBD1. The ends lost 3 bases at V and 9 bases at J; junction bases unmatched: 7. Looked up from germline, CDR1 is LNHDA and CDR2 is SQIVND (reference sequence). The CDR3 runs to 14 residues. The CDR3 spells CASSILGQGSEQFF. The CDR3 nucleotides read TGTGCCAGTAGTATCCTAGGACAGGGTTCTGAGCAGTTCTTC. Supplemented by reference TRBV19 and TRBJ2-1, the full variable domain reads DGGITQSPKYLFRKEGQNVTLSCEQNLNHDAMYWYRQDPGQGLRLIYYSQIVNDFQKGDIAEGYSVSREKKESFPLTVTSAQKNPTAFYLCASSILGQGSEQFFGPGTRLTVL.

V usage is TRBV5-1 and J usage is TRBJ1-4; D remains unclear. The V and J ends lost 0 bases and 3 bases respectively, with 9 bases between them. Germline V gives CDR1 SGHRS, CDR2 YFSETQ. This CDR3 has 15 residues. The DNA of the CDR3 is TGCGCCAGCAGCTTGGATGGGGTGGCTAATGAAAAACTGTTTTTT. Translated, it gives CASSLDGVANEKLFF.

The gene calls are TRBV30 and TRBJ2-4, with 9 bases matching TRBD1. The CDR3 consists of 15 residues. Germline values: CDR1 GTSNPN, CDR2 SVGIG (reference sequence). The junction had 1 base not matched to a gene; V was cut back by 1 base and J by 0 bases. CDR3 protein: CAWSEQGAAKNIQYF. The DNA of the CDR3 is TGTGCCTGGAGTGAACAGGGGGCAGCCAAAAACATTCAGTACTTC.

The J gene is TRBJ1-5, the V gene TRBV10-3, with D hard to call. Per the germline V gene, CDR1 is ENHRY and CDR2 is SYGVKD. CDR3 length: 17 residues. Trimming took 2 bases from V and 3 from J, leaving 17 bases between them. The CDR3 reads CAISEQLGGLSNQPQHF. CDR3 sequence (DNA): TGTGCCATCAGTGAGCAACTGGGAGGGCTCTCCAATCAGCCCCAGCATTTT.

The chain joins TRBV4-3 to TRBJ2-2; 8 bases align to TRBD2. The CDR3 extends over 16 amino acids. Germline V lookup: CDR1 LGHNA, CDR2 YSLEER. J lost 1 base, V lost 0 bases, and 1 base had no gene match. The CDR3 reads CASSQELAVNTGELFF. The CDR3 coding sequence is TGCGCCAGCAGCCAAGAACTAGCGGTGAACACCGGGGAGCTGTTTTTT.

The chain combines TRBV5-1 with TRBJ2-3, with D tentatively TRBD1 (6 bases). The CDR3 runs 16 residues. V gave up 3 bases and J gave up 1 base, with 15 bases separating them. Germline V gives CDR1 SGHRS, CDR2 YFSETQ. The DNA of the CDR3 is TGCGCCAGCAGCTCTAGGGGGTATGGGGGCACAGATACGCAGTATTTT. It specifies CASSSRGYGGTDTQYF.

The chain employs TRBV5-6 and TRBJ2-5; weak D call: TRBD1 (5 bases). The germline V and J ends were trimmed by 1 base and 4 bases, with 8 bases remaining between them. This CDR3 contains 13 residues. Germline lookup yields CDR1 SGHDT and CDR2 YYEEEE. CDR3 protein: CASSLWGTETQYF. In DNA, the CDR3 is TGTGCCAGCAGCTTGTGGGGCACAGAGACCCAGTACTTC.

The chain is built from TRBV5-1 and TRBJ2-2; 7 bases line up with TRBD1. The V gene's germline CDR1 is SGHRS and CDR2 YFSETQ. With 5 bases clipped from V and 3 bases from J, the junction kept 7 bases outside the gene matches. The CDR3 is 15 amino acids. CDR3 in amino acids: CASRSGQLDTGELFF. CDR3 bases: TGCGCCAGCAGATCGGGACAGTTAGACACCGGGGAGCTGTTTTTT.

The chain recombines TRBV6-1 with TRBJ2-7, with D perhaps matching TRBD1 or TRBD2 (5 bases each). With 1 base removed from V and 2 bases from J, the gap between germline ends came to 15 bases. Per germline, CDR1 MNHNS and CDR2 SASEGT. The CDR3 is 16 residues long. The CDR3 region is CASSEDVGPGTYEQYF. As DNA, the CDR3 is TGTGCCAGCAGTGAAGATGTGGGACCGGGAACCTACGAGCAGTACTTC.

Concerning this clone itself: Other DNA sequences in this specimen translate into the identical CDR3. The J gene is TRBJ2-7, the V gene TRBV10-3; D unclear. The CDR3 consists of 12 residues. Trimming pared 4 bases from V and 0 bases from J, leaving 4 bases between. Germline V gives CDR1 ENHRY, CDR2 SYGVKD. In nucleotides, the CDR3 is TGTGCCATCAGTGGAAGCTCCTACGAGCAGTACTTC. Protein product: CAISGSSYEQYF.

The genes are TRBV4-2 and TRBJ2-7; 12 bases agree with TRBD1. The V segment lost 4 bases and the J segment 4 bases; nucleotides outside the gene matches: 2. Germline CDR1 reads LGHNA; CDR2 reads YNFKEQ. This CDR3 has 14 residues. The chain's CDR3 is CASSRDRGLYEQYF. CDR3 in DNA: TGTGCCAGCAGCCGGGACAGGGGGCTATACGAGCAGTACTTC.

The V call is TRBV10-1, the J call TRBJ2-2, with a weak D call TRBD1 (5 bases). Germline V gene sequence: CDR1 WNHNN, CDR2 SYGVQD (reference sequence). Trimming stripped 6 bases from V and 0 bases from J, with 11 bases between. The CDR3 is 15 residues long. The CDR3, as DNA: TGCGCCAGCAGCCCAGGGATGTCGAACACCGGGGAGCTGTTTTTT. Amino acids: CASSPGMSNTGELFF.

The chain employs TRBV18 and TRBJ2-1, with D perhaps matching TRBD2 (6 bases). The V end was cut by 3 bases, the J end by 9 bases, with 12 bases between. This CDR3 has 13 amino acids. From germline, CDR1 is KGHSH and CDR2 LQKENI. The CDR3 spells CASSPTSNSEQFF. DNA for the CDR3: TGTGCCAGCTCACCCACTAGCAATAGTGAGCAGTTCTTC.

This rearrangement joins TRBV27 to TRBJ2-3, with 10 positions matching TRBD2. The length of the CDR3 is 15 residues. V lost 5 bases to trimming and J lost 4 bases; unmatched junction nucleotides: 6. Germline V gives CDR1 MNHEY, CDR2 SMNVEV (reference sequence). The chain's CDR3 is CASSQSGRAADTQYF. The DNA for the CDR3 is TGTGCCAGCAGTCAGAGCGGGAGGGCAGCAGATACGCAGTATTTT.

A single count supports this clone. The V gene is TRBV28, the J gene TRBJ1-2; the D is unclear. In germline, CDR1 is MDHEN, CDR2 SYDVKM. V was shortened by 8 bases and J by 7 bases, with 11 bases between the two germline ends. The length of the CDR3 is 11 residues. The CDR3 nucleotides read TGTGCCAGCTTGACATTGGTTGGCTACACCTTC. The encoded protein is CASLTLVGYTF.

The J gene is TRBJ2-1, the V gene TRBV5-1; D is perhaps TRBD2 (6 bases). Germline CDR1 and CDR2: SGHRS and YFSETQ. V was cut by 4 bases and J by 5 bases, with 22 bases left in between. CDR3 length: 17 amino acids. CDR3 sequence reads: CASSVGTSVYINNEQFF. In DNA, the CDR3 is TGCGCCAGCAGCGTCGGGACTTCGGTTTATATTAACAATGAGCAGTTCTTC.

The gene calls are TRBV27 and TRBJ2-3, with 9 nucleotides matching TRBD2. Germline V gene lookup returns CDR1 MNHEY and CDR2 SMNVEV (reference sequence). The CDR3 totals 13 residues. Germline trimming cut 6 bases from V and 3 bases from J; bases unmatched to any gene: 1. The CDR3 DNA sequence: TGTGCCAGCAGGCTAGCGGGGACAGATACGCAGTATTTT. Its translation is CASRLAGTDTQYF.